This T cell receptor (beta chain) derives from a study of T cells in Graves' hyperthyroidism and ophthalmopathy. Study-level results: Most thyroid clonotypes expanded above 0.001 appeared in blood too.

Amplified TCR beta CDR3 regions came from RNA transcripts. HTBI primers were used for first-round RT-PCR of the TCR CDR3. Via MiXCR, TCRdb re-called the multiplex PCR reads, giving one row per CDR3 protein. The data contain 450,000 to 550,000 distinct CDR3 sequences, roughly 24% of them singletons. Germline CDR1 reads DFQATT; CDR2 reads SNEGSKA (reference sequence). This CDR3 spans 12 amino acids. V was shortened by 3 bases and J by 1 base, with 6 bases between the two germline ends. This clonotype was picked up many times. Its target is unknown. The sequenced sample was blood. This chain links TRBV20-1 with TRBJ2-5; D not resolved. This clonotype was obtained from a woman aged 25 to 39 with Graves' ophthalmopathy. CDR3 residues: CSASRSQETQYF. For the CDR3, the DNA is TGCAGTGCTAGTAGATCCCAAGAGACCCAGTACTTC.